Each of the 18 T cell receptor beta chains below was sequenced from the same sample in a study of blood T cells in healthy people across ages. Next came a second PCR, run for about 6 to 12 cycles, which used a sample-barcoded 5' primer along with a J-beta primer mix. TCRdb reprocessed the 5' RACE reads via MiXCR and lists one record per CDR3 protein. The sample holds about 1.4 million distinct CDR3 sequences, 45% to 70% seen once. The sequenced sample was blood. These receptors were obtained from a man in his late teens or twenties in good health.

This chain links TRBV6-5 with TRBJ1-2; TRBD1 is a possible D gene (5 bases). The CDR3 totals 15 residues. The germline gives CDR1 MNHEY, CDR2 SVGAGI. Trimming took off 2 bases at V and 3 bases at J, with 13 bases between the two ends. In nucleotides, the CDR3 is TGTGCCAGCAGTTACCTCGTAGCGGGGCACTATGGCTACACCTTC. Translating gives CASSYLVAGHYGYTF.

This clonotype was seen a few times. The V and J genes are TRBV10-3 and TRBJ2-3; D is uncertain. Germline CDR1 is ENHRY and CDR2 is SYGVKD. This CDR3 contains 11 residues. V lost 4 bases and J 1 base, leaving 0 bases between the germline ends. Written as DNA, the CDR3 is TGTGCCATCAGTGGCACAGATACGCAGTATTTT. This codes for CAISGTDTQYF.

Turning to this clonotype: A junction boundary mismatches the germline segment, possibly from a read error. This chain links TRBV28 with TRBJ2-7; no clear D gene. There are 12 residues in the CDR3. Germline lookup yields CDR1 MDHEN and CDR2 SYDVKM. CDR3 DNA: TGTGCCAGCAGCCATATCAACTACGAGCAGTATTTC. It is translated as CASSHINYEQYF.

The CDR3 DNA sequence: TGCAGCGTTGAACATCCAAACACCGGGGAGCTGTTTTTT. This encodes CSVEHPNTGELFF. The chain carries TRBV29-1 and TRBJ2-2; no firm D call. This CDR3 region has 13 residues. Per the germline V gene, CDR1 is SQVTM and CDR2 is ANQGSEA. V was trimmed by 2 bases and J by 2 bases, leaving 6 bases between them.

This clonotype was seen a handful of times. The chain uses TRBV29-1 and TRBJ2-1; TRBD2 aligns across 8 bases. This CDR3 is 14 amino acids long. V dropped 4 bases and J dropped 8; count of bases not matched to a gene: 10. The germline V gene has CDR1 SQVTM and CDR2 ANQGSEA. The DNA of the CDR3 is TGCAGCGTTGTTATTGGCGGGAGGCTTGATGAGCAGTTCTTC. It yields the protein CSVVIGGRLDEQFF.

This clonotype was seen a few times. The chain uses TRBV20-1 and TRBJ2-7; 8 nucleotides agree with TRBD1. The CDR3 extends over 14 amino acids. The junction had 6 bases not matched to a gene; V was cut back by 2 bases and J by 3 bases. Looked up from germline, CDR1 is DFQATT and CDR2 is SNEGSKA (reference sequence). CDR3 sequence: CSARHDRGFYEQYF. The CDR3 coding sequence is TGCAGTGCTAGACACGACAGGGGTTTCTACGAGCAGTACTTC.

This clonotype turned up a few times. The chain has TRBV9 and TRBJ2-3, with a possible D match to TRBD2 (7 bases). V lost 3 bases, J lost 3 bases, and 14 bases lay in between. Germline CDR1 reads SGDLS; CDR2 reads YYNGEE. The CDR3 sequence is 15 residues long. The chain's CDR3 is CASSEGGVGTDTQYF. In DNA form, the CDR3 reads TGTGCCAGCAGCGAAGGGGGGGTTGGAACAGATACGCAGTATTTT. Supplemented by reference TRBV9 and TRBJ2-3, the full variable domain reads DSGVTQTPKHLITATGQRVTLRCSPRSGDLSVYWYQQSLDQGLQFLIQYYNGEERAKGNILERFSAQQFPDLHSELNLSSLELGDSALYFCASSEGGVGTDTQYFGPGTRLTVL.

This clonotype was recorded at least ten times. The chain combines TRBV12-3 or TRBV12-4 with TRBJ2-5, with 12 nucleotides matching TRBD2. Trimming removed 5 bases from V and 5 bases from J; junction bases left unmatched: 3. The CDR3 loop spans 14 amino acids. The CDR3 here is CASSPTSGGETQYF. The CDR3 DNA reads TGTGCCAGCAGTCCTACTAGCGGGGGGGAGACCCAGTACTTC.

This clonotype was found a few times. CDR3 coding DNA: TGTGCCAGCAGCTTAGCTCGCGCAGGGCCGCAAGAGACCCAGTACTTC. This gives the protein CASSLARAGPQETQYF. The chain joins TRBV7-9 to TRBJ2-5; TRBD1 might be the D (5 bases). The germline V and J ends were trimmed by 0 bases and 2 bases, with 13 bases remaining between them. The CDR3 contains 16 residues. CDR1 SEHNR and CDR2 FQNEAQ come from the germline V gene (reference sequence).

The rearrangement uses TRBV7-9 and TRBJ2-7; TRBD1 matches 7 bases. This CDR3 has 16 residues. The germline V gene encodes CDR1 SEHNR and CDR2 FQNEAQ (reference sequence). With V trimmed by 3 bases and J by 1 base, 9 bases remained unmatched. The CDR3 bases are TGTGCCAGCAGCTTCGCCCCCGGGACAGATTCCTACGAGCAGTACTTC. Translated: CASSFAPGTDSYEQYF. The complete variable domain, with remaining parts taken from reference TRBV7-9 and TRBJ2-7, reads DTGVSQNPRHKITKRGQNVTFRCDPISEHNRLYWYRQTLGQGPEFLTYFQNEAQLEKSRLLSDRFSAERPKGSFSTLEIQRTEQGDSAMYLCASSFAPGTDSYEQYFGPGTRLTVT.

This clonotype occurred a few times. The rearrangement links TRBV29-1 to TRBJ2-7; either TRBD1 or TRBD2 may supply D (5 bases each). Per the germline V gene, CDR1 is SQVTM and CDR2 is ANQGSEA. There are 13 residues in the CDR3. V was pared by 0 bases and J by 4 bases, with 10 bases between. The CDR3, as DNA: TGCAGCGTTGAAGATGGGGGTTTGTACGAGCAGTACTTC. Translating it yields CSVEDGGLYEQYF.

This clonotype was seen just once. V and J are TRBV9 and TRBJ2-3; D remains ambiguous. Germline V gives CDR1 SGDLS, CDR2 YYNGEE. V was cut by 0 bases and J by 2 bases, with 13 bases left in between. CDR3 length: 16 residues. In DNA, the CDR3 is TGTGCCAGCAGCGTAGCTTCCCGGGTAGACACAGATACGCAGTATTTT. Amino acid sequence: CASSVASRVDTDTQYF. Full variable domain (remainder filled in from reference TRBV9 and TRBJ2-3): DSGVTQTPKHLITATGQRVTLRCSPRSGDLSVYWYQQSLDQGLQFLIQYYNGEERAKGNILERFSAQQFPDLHSELNLSSLELGDSALYFCASSVASRVDTDTQYFGPGTRLTVL.

This clonotype appeared a few times. The chain uses TRBV27 and TRBJ2-4; 11 bases match TRBD2. Germline CDR1 and CDR2: MNHEY and SMNVEV (reference sequence). The trim removed 4 bases at V and 4 bases at J, leaving 3 bases unmatched. CDR3 length equals 15 residues. This CDR3 is CASSSPSGRKNIQYF. The CDR3 nucleotides are TGTGCCAGCAGTTCTCCTAGCGGGAGGAAAAACATTCAGTACTTC.

The genes are TRBV28 and TRBJ2-3, with 8 nucleotides matching TRBD1. V trimming: 5 bases; J trimming: 2 bases; junction bases outside the gene matches: 9. Germline V CDR1 and CDR2: MDHEN, SYDVKM. This CDR3 is 16 amino acids long. The CDR3 protein is CASSITGQVLTDTQYF. CDR3 DNA sequence: TGTGCCAGCAGTATAACGGGACAGGTCCTCACAGATACGCAGTATTTT.

V is TRBV24-1 and J is TRBJ1-2; D unresolved. V lost 0 bases, J lost 6 bases, and 10 bases lay in between. This CDR3 spans 14 amino acids. Germline assignment: CDR1 KGHDR and CDR2 SFDVKD. CDR3 sequence: CATSDLLDPHGYTF. CDR3 in DNA: TGTGCCACCAGTGATTTGCTAGACCCCCATGGCTACACCTTC.

The chain combines TRBV28 with TRBJ1-2; D is perhaps TRBD1 (5 bases). V was clipped by 5 bases and J by 4 bases, with 14 bases between them. Germline V gene lookup returns CDR1 MDHEN and CDR2 SYDVKM. This CDR3 is 14 amino acids long. The DNA for the CDR3 is TGTGCCAGCAGTCCCCCGGGGCGCTTCTATGGCTACACCTTC. Amino acid sequence: CASSPPGRFYGYTF.

The chain carries TRBV5-1 and TRBJ2-1; no definite D call. V dropped 4 bases and J dropped 10 bases, with 21 bases sitting between them. Germline loops: CDR1 SGHRS, CDR2 YFSETQ. The CDR3 is 15 amino acids. The CDR3 DNA reads TGCGCCAGCAGCATAACCCGGACCACCAAAAGGGAGCAGTTCTTC. Protein: CASSITRTTKREQFF.

The chain recombines TRBV14 with TRBJ2-1; 9 bases are a match to TRBD2. Germline CDR1 reads SGHDN; CDR2 reads FVKESK. The CDR3 is made up of 14 amino acids. J was trimmed by 6 bases and V by 2 bases; bases with no gene match: 2. The CDR3 coding sequence is TGTGCCAGCAGCCAACGGCGGGGGGGCAATGAGCAGTTCTTC. Protein product: CASSQRRGGNEQFF.